Each of the 12 T cell receptor beta chains below was sequenced from the same sample in a study of cytomegalovirus exposure and HLA in healthy donors. Vbeta (60) and Jbeta (13) primers were used in the PCR. This table comes from immunoSEQ multiplex PCR, and its TCRdb copy is limited to in-frame clones, with some not included. The sample carries 150,000 to 200,000 clones, approximately 85% recorded once. The sequencing input was PBMCs. These receptors were taken from a man between 18 and 35 years old in good health and CMV-seronegative.

V gene TRBV5-4 combines with J gene TRBJ2-4, with D possibly TRBD2 on 5 matching bases. The germline CDR1 and CDR2 sequences are SGHNT and YYREEE (reference sequence). This CDR3 is built from 14 residues. With 4 bases removed from V and 11 bases from J, the gap between germline ends came to 19 bases. The CDR3: CASSVRGSTAVQYF. The CDR3 region has the DNA TGTGCCAGCAGCGTACGGGGATCTACAGCGGTTCAGTACTTC.

The chain combines TRBV5-1 with TRBJ2-7, with 9 bases identical to TRBD1. This CDR3 contains 12 residues. In germline, CDR1 is SGHRS, CDR2 YFSETQ. V lost 6 bases and J lost 6; bases outside the gene matches: 4. CDR3 bases: TGCGCCAGCACCCGGGACAGGGTCGAGCAGTACTTC. It yields the protein CASTRDRVEQYF. Looking up the rest from reference TRBV5-1 and TRBJ2-7 gives the full variable domain: KAGVTQTPRYLIKTRGQQVTLSCSPISGHRSVSWYQQTPGQGLQFLFEYFSETQRNKGNFPGRFSGRQFSNSRSEMNVSTLELGDSALYLCASTRDRVEQYFGPGTRLTVT.

The rearrangement uses TRBV29-1 and TRBJ2-2; D call uncertain. Germline loops: CDR1 SQVTM, CDR2 ANQGSEA. The CDR3 consists of 12 residues. Trimming removed 2 bases at V and 7 bases at J, with 8 bases between. Here the CDR3 DNA reads TGCAGCGTTGAACCCACCGGCGGGGAGCTGTTTTTT. It codes for CSVEPTGGELFF.

This clone was counted a few times. The V gene is TRBV2, the J gene TRBJ2-5; 14 bases fit TRBD2. The V gene's germline CDR1 is SNHLY and CDR2 FYNNEI. The CDR3 is made up of 19 amino acids. The J segment lost 5 bases and the V segment lost 5 bases, leaving 16 bases of the junction unmatched. The DNA for the CDR3 is TGTGCCAGCAGTACCGGCGGGACTAGCGGGAGCGATCTTCAGGAGACCCAGTACTTC. This translates into CASSTGGTSGSDLQETQYF.

The chain employs TRBV7-8 and TRBJ2-4, with TRBD2 as a possible D gene (5 bases). Trimming took 1 base from V and 8 from J, leaving 12 bases between them. Germline CDR1 is SGHVS and CDR2 is FQNEAQ. The CDR3 is made up of 14 amino acids. This chain's CDR3 is CASSLVVGAYIQYF. The DNA of the CDR3 is TGTGCCAGCAGCTTAGTTGTGGGAGCTTACATTCAGTACTTC.

The rearrangement joins TRBV9 to TRBJ2-1; the match to TRBD2 covers 12 bases. The CDR3 contains 15 residues. Germline V gene sequence: CDR1 SGDLS, CDR2 YYNGEE. J lost 10 bases, V lost 0 bases, and 5 bases had no gene match. The CDR3 loop is CASSVAWTSGIEQFF. The CDR3 DNA follows: TGTGCCAGCAGCGTAGCGTGGACTAGCGGGATAGAGCAGTTCTTC.

This clone was detected only a few times. The V gene is TRBV5-1, the J gene TRBJ2-1; 7 bases fit TRBD2. J lost 5 bases, V lost 7 bases, and 15 bases had no gene match. CDR1 and CDR2 from the germline V gene are SGHRS and YFSETQ. This CDR3 region has 16 residues. The CDR3 DNA is TGCGCCAGCGGCCCACTTGGGCGGGAGATCCACAATGAGCAGTTCTTC. Its protein is CASGPLGREIHNEQFF.

The V and J genes are TRBV21-1 and TRBJ2-5; the table calls TRBD2, which could not be checked here. TRBV21-1 is given as a pseudogene. The CDR3 is 17 residues long. For the CDR3, the DNA is TGTGCCAGCAGCCCATTTGTAGCGCTAACGATACAAGAGACCCAGTACTTC. Translation: CASSPFVALTIQETQYF.

This clone has just one count. V usage is TRBV28 and J usage is TRBJ2-2; 8 bases line up with TRBD2. CDR1 MDHEN and CDR2 SYDVKM come from the germline V gene. Trimming removed 3 bases from V and 0 bases from J; junction bases left unmatched: 6. This CDR3 is built from 17 residues. This CDR3 is CASSFPLAGTNTGELFF. The CDR3 coding sequence is TGTGCCAGCAGTTTCCCTTTAGCGGGGACGAACACCGGGGAGCTGTTTTTT.

The CDR3, as DNA: TGTGCCAGCAGTAGGACAGGGACTCAGCCCCAGCATTTT. Translating gives CASSRTGTQPQHF. This chain uses TRBV6-5 with TRBJ1-5, with TRBD1 matching over 8 bases. This CDR3 is built from 13 residues. From germline, CDR1 is MNHEY and CDR2 SVGAGI. V lost 5 bases to trimming and J lost 6 bases; unmatched junction nucleotides: 3.

The CDR3 is CASGRGTSGTDTQYF. CDR3 nucleotide sequence: TGTGCCAGCGGACGGGGGACTAGCGGGACAGATACGCAGTATTTT. J is TRBJ2-3 and V is TRBV2; 12 bases fit TRBD2. This CDR3 has 15 amino acids. V lost 8 bases to trimming and J lost 3 bases; unmatched junction nucleotides: 6. Germline lookup yields CDR1 SNHLY and CDR2 FYNNEI.

The J gene is TRBJ1-5, the V gene TRBV13, with 7 bases identical to TRBD1. The CDR3 has 15 residues. Trimming cost V 4 bases and J 3 bases; bases outside gene matches: 6. CDR1 is PRHDT, CDR2 FYEKMQ, per germline (reference sequence). This chain's CDR3 is CASSSGRGANQPQHF. DNA for the CDR3: TGTGCCAGCAGCTCCGGCAGGGGGGCCAATCAGCCCCAGCATTTT.